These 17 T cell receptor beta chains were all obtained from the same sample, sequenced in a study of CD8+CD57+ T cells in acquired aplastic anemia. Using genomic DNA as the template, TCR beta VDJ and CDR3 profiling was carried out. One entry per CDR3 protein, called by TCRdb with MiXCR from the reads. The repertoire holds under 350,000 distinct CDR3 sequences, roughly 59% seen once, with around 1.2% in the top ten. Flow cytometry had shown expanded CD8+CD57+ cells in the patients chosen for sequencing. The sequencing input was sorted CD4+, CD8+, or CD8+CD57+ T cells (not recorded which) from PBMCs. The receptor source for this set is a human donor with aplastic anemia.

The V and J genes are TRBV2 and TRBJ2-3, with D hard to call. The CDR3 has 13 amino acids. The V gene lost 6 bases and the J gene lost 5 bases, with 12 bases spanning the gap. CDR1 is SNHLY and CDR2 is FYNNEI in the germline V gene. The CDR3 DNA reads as TGTGCCAGCAGCCCACTCCACGGAGATACGCAGTATTTT. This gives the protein CASSPLHGDTQYF.

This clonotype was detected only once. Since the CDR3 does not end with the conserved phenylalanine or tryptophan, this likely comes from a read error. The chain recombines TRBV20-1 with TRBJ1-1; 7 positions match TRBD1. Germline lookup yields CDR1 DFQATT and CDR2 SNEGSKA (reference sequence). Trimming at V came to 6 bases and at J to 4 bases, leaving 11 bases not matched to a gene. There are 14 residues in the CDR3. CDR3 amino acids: CSAKRQGGITEAFL. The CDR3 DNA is TGCAGTGCCAAACGACAGGGAGGGATCACTGAAGCTTTCTTA.

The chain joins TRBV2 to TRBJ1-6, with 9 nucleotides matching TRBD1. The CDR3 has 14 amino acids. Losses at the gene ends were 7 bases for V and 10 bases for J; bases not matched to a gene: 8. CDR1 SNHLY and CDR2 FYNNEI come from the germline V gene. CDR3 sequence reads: CASMLGQGRSPLHF. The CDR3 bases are TGTGCCAGCATGCTCGGACAGGGGAGGTCACCCCTCCACTTT.

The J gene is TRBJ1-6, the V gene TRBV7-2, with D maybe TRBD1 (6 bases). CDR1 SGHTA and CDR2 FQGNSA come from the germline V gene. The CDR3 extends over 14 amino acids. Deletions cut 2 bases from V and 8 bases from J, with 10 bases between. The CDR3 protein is CASSLLGGDSPLHF. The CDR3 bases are TGTGCCAGCAGCTTATTAGGGGGTGATTCACCCCTCCACTTT.

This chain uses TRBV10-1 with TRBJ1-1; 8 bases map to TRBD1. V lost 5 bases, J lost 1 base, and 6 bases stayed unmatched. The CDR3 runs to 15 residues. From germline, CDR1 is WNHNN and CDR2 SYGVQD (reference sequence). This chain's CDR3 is CASSRTGQTNTEAFF. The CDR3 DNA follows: TGCGCCAGCAGTCGGACAGGGCAAACGAACACTGAAGCTTTCTTT.

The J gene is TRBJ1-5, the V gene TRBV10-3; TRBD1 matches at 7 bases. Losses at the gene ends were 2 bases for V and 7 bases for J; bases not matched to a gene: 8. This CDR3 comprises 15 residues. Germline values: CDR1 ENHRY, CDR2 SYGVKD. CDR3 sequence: CAISERVGGGQPQHF. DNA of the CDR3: TGTGCCATCAGTGAGCGGGTAGGGGGCGGGCAGCCCCAGCATTTT.

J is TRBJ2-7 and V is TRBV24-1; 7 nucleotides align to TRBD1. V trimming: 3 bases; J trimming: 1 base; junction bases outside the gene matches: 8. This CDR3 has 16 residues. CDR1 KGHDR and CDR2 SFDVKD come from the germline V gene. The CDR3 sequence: CATSDGGQVDSYEQYF. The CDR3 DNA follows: TGTGCCACCAGTGATGGAGGACAGGTAGATTCCTACGAGCAGTACTTC.

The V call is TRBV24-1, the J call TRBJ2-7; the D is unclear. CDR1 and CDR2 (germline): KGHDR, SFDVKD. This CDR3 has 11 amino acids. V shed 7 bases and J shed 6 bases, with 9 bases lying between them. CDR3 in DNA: TGTGCCACCAGCACCGGGCCCGAGCAGTACTTC. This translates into CATSTGPEQYF.

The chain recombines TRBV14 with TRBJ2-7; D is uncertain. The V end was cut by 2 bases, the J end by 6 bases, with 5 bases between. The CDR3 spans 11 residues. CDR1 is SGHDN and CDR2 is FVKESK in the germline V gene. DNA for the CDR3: TGTGCCAGCAGCCAATTCAGCGAGCAGTACTTC. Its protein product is CASSQFSEQYF.

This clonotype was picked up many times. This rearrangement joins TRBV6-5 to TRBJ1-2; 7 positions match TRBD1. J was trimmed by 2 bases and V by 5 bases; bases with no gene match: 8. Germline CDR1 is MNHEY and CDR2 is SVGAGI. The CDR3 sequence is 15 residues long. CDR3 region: CASSRDSSLNYGYTF. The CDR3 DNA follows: TGTGCCAGCAGTCGGGACAGCTCCCTAAACTATGGCTACACCTTC.

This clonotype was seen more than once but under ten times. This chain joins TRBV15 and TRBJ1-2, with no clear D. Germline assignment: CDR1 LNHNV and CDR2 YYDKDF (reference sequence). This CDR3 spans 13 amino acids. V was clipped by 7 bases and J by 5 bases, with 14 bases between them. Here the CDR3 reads CATTGGEDYGYTF. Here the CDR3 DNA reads TGTGCCACCACAGGTGGGGAGGATTATGGCTACACCTTC.

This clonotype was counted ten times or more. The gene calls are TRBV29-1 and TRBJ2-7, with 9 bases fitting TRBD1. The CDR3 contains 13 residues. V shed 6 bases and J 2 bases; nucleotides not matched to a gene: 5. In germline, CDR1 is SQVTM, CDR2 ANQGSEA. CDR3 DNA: TGCAGCGTCGGACAGGGGATCGCCTACGAGCAGTACTTC. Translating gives CSVGQGIAYEQYF.

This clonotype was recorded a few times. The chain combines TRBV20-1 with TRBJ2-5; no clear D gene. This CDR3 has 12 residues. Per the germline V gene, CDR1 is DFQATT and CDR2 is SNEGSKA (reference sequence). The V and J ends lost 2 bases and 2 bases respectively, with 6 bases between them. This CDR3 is CSARSLQETQYF. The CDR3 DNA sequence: TGCAGTGCTAGATCCCTACAAGAGACCCAGTACTTC.

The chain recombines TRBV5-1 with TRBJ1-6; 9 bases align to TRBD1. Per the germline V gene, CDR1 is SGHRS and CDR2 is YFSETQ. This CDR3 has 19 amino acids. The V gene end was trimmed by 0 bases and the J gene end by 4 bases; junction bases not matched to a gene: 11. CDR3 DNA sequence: TGCGCCAGCAGCTTGGGCACAATACAGGGGGCTAGGTATAATTCACCCCTCCACTTT. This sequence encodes CASSLGTIQGARYNSPLHF.

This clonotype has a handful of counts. In nucleotides, the CDR3 is TGCGCCAGCAGGTTCAGACTGAACACTGAAGCTTTCTTT. This translates into CASRFRLNTEAFF. The rearrangement joins TRBV10-2 to TRBJ1-1, with D uncertain. V gave up 6 bases and J gave up 0 bases, with 8 bases separating them. Germline V gives CDR1 WSHSY, CDR2 SAAADI. There are 13 residues in the CDR3.

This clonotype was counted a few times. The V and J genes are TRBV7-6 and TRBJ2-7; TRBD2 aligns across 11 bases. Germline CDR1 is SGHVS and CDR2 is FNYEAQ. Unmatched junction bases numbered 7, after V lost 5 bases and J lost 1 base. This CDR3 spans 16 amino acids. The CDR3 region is CASSHTGTSGSYEQYF. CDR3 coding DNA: TGTGCCAGCAGCCACACCGGGACTAGCGGTTCCTACGAGCAGTACTTC.

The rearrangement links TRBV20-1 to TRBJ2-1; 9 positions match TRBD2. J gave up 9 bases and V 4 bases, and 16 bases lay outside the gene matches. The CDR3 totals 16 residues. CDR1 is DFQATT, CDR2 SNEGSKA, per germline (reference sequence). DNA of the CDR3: TGCAGTGCTAACATCCTCACTAGCTCGCGGGGGGGTGAGCAGTTCTTC. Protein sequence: CSANILTSSRGGEQFF.